This paragraph reports one T cell receptor beta chain. Its antigen is still unknown. The data are from a study of cytomegalovirus exposure and HLA in healthy donors. Looking at the study overall: Ancestry clustering placed 70% to 85% of roughly 400 genotyped donors in the Caucasian-associated cluster.

V shed 5 bases and J shed 2 bases, with 13 bases lying between them. The V gene's germline CDR1 is MNHNY and CDR2 SVGAGI (reference sequence). The CDR3 consists of 15 residues. PCR primers comprised 60 Vbeta and 13 Jbeta primers. Libraries were prepared by immunoSEQ multiplex PCR; TCRdb keeps only in-frame clonotypes and omits some of them. The specimen's table records 45,000 to 55,000 clones. Study-level findings and limits: The likely explanation for a cluster of highly shared sequence variants was sequencing artifact.

Sequencing input: PBMCs. The rearrangement links TRBV6-6 to TRBJ1-5, with a possible D match to TRBD1 (6 bases). The sequence derives from a woman between 45 and 60 years old in good health and CMV-seropositive. CDR3: CASSQGHSGNQPQHF. The CDR3 DNA follows: TGTGCCAGCAGTCAGGGGCATTCGGGCAATCAGCCCCAGCATTTT.